This T cell receptor beta chain originates from a study of blood T cell repertoires in COVID-19. The V end was cut by 1 base, the J end by 2 bases, with 6 bases between. Germline assignment: CDR1 SQVTM and CDR2 ANQGSEA. This CDR3 comprises 13 residues. This clone is a singleton in its sample. TCRdb's copy holds only in-frame clones and misses some; the assay was immunoSEQ multiplex PCR. Altogether about 120,000 clones are present, more than 75% being singletons, with the ten largest covering approximately 1.5%. This TCR derives from a man aged 40-50 years with acute or convalescent COVID-19. The V and J genes are TRBV29-1 and TRBJ1-3, with a weak D call TRBD1 (6 bases). Sequenced material: peripheral blood. The CDR3 here is CSVEAGAGNTIYF. CDR3 bases: TGCAGCGTTGAAGCAGGGGCTGGAAACACCATATATTTT.